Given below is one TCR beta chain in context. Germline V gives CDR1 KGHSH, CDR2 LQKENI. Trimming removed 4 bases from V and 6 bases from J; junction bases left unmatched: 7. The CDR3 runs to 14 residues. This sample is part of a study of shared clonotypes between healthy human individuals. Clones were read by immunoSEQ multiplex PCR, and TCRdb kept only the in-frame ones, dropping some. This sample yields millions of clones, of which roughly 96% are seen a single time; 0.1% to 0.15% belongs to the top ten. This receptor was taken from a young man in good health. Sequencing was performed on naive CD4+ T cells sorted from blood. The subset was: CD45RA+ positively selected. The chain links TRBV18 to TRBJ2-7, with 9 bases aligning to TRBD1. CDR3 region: CASSLADRGGEQYF. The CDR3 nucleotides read TGTGCCAGCTCACTCGCGGACAGGGGTGGCGAGCAGTACTTC.